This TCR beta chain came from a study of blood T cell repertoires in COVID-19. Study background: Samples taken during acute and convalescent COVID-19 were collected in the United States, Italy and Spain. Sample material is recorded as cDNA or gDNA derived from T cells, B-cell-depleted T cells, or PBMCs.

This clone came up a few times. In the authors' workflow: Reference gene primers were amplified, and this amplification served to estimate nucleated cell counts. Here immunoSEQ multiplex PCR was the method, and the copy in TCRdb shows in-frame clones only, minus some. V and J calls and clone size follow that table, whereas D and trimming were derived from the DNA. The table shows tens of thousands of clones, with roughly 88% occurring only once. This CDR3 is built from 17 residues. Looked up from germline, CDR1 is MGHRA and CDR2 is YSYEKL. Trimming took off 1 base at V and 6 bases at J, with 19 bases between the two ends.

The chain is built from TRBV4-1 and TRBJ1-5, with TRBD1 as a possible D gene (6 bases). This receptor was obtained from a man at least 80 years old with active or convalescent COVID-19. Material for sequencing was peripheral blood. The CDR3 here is CASSQGPDRGAGQPQHF. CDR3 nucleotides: TGCGCCAGCAGCCAAGGCCCGGACCGGGGGGCGGGTCAGCCCCAGCATTTT.